Listed below are T cell receptor beta chains from one sample, sequenced in a study of blood T cell repertoires in COVID-19. Clones were read by immunoSEQ multiplex PCR, and TCRdb kept only the in-frame ones, dropping some. The sample contains about 220,000 clones, over 75% of which appear only once. The sample consisted of PBMCs or T cells enriched from blood (not recorded which). These receptors originate from a woman aged 18-29 years in a cohort exposed to, infected with or recovered from COVID-19 (not recorded which). Both conserved end residues are part of each CDR3. The D gene is left open where the match is weak. Size tells how often a clone was seen (once, few, many) or the class of an expanded clone, and some rows leave it out.

>TRBV7-6|TRBJ2-1|TRBD2|.|15
TGTGCCAGCAGCTTTACTAGCGACTCCTACAATGAGCAGTTCTTC
CASSFTSDSYNEQFF
>TRBV18|TRBJ1-1|TRBD1|.|15
TGTGCCAGCTCAAGAGACCAGGGGGGAAACACTGAAGCTTTCTTT
CASSRDQGGNTEAFF
>TRBV4-2|TRBJ1-1|TRBD1|.|14
TGTGCCAGCAGCCACGGGACAGCGAACACTGAAGCTTTCTTT
CASSHGTANTEAFF
>TRBV7-9|TRBJ1-2|.|.|15
TGTGCCAGCAGCTTAGTCGTCAGCGGCAACTATGGCTACACCTTC
CASSLVVSGNYGYTF
>TRBV2|TRBJ2-1|TRBD2|.|14
TGTGCCAGCAGTGTCGCTAGCGGGAGCAATGAGCAGTTCTTC
CASSVASGSNEQFF
>TRBV6-5|TRBJ1-2|TRBD1|.|11
TGTGCCACGGACAGGAGCTATGGCTACACCTTC
CATDRSYGYTF
>TRBV7-6|TRBJ1-1|TRBD1|.|16
TGTGCCAGCAGCTTCTCCGGGACAGGGGGTCGCACTGAAGCTTTCTTT
CASSFSGTGGRTEAFF
>TRBV29-1|TRBJ1-4|TRBD1|.|17
TGCAGCGTTGAAGACCCGACAGGGACTCAGCGTCAGGGGAAACTGTTTTTT
CSVEDPTGTQRQGKLFF
>TRBV19|TRBJ1-5|.|.|14
TGTGCCAGTAGTATACGAGACACCAATCAGCCCCAGCATTTT
CASSIRDTNQPQHF
>TRBV7-2|TRBJ2-1|TRBD2|.|18
TGTGCCAGCAGCTTAGCGGGAAGCCAGCGGGGAGCTTACAATGAGCAGTTCTTC
CASSLAGSQRGAYNEQFF
>TRBV7-3|TRBJ2-5|TRBD2|.|14
TGTGCCAGCAGCTTAGGCGGGGGCCAAGAGACCCAGTACTTC
CASSLGGGQETQYF
>TRBV29-1|TRBJ2-1|TRBD2|.|16
TGCAGCGTTGTGGGGACTAGCGGTTCTGGTTATCATGAGCAGTTCTTC
CSVVGTSGSGYHEQFF
>TRBV7-8|TRBJ1-2|.|.|17
TGTGCCAGCAGCTTAGCACGATCCCGGGCAGGGTTAGGCGGCTACACCTTC
CASSLARSRAGLGGYTF
>TRBV7-9|TRBJ1-1|.|.|13
TGTGCCAGCAGCTCAGACAGGAACACTGAAGCTTTCTTT
CASSSDRNTEAFF
>TRBV5-1|TRBJ1-2|.|.|13
TGCGCCAGCAGCTTGGTGGCGGACTATGGCTACACCTTC
CASSLVADYGYTF
>TRBV5-1|TRBJ2-7|TRBD2|.|15
TGCGCCAGCAGACAAGGGACTAGCGGATCTTACGAGCAGTACTTC
CASRQGTSGSYEQYF
>TRBV19|TRBJ2-7|.|.|11
TGTGCCAGTAGCCACTCCTACGAGCAGTACTTC
CASSHSYEQYF
>TRBV11-2|TRBJ2-7|.|.|13
TGTGCCAGCAGCTTAGATCCAGGGAGGGAGCAGTACTTC
CASSLDPGREQYF
>TRBV19|TRBJ2-5|TRBD1|once|14
TGTGCCAGTACTACCGGGACAGGGGAAGAGACCCAGTACTTC
CASTTGTGEETQYF
>TRBV7-2|TRBJ2-7|TRBD2|.|14
TGTGCCAGCAGTCCAGCGGGAGGACTCTACGAGCAGTACTTC
CASSPAGGLYEQYF
>TRBV14|TRBJ1-6|.|.|17
TGTGCCAGCAGCCAAGCAAGCGGCGGGTTCTATAATTCACCCCTCCACTTT
CASSQASGGFYNSPLHF
>TRBV11-2|TRBJ2-5|.|.|15
TGTGCCAGCAGCTTAGGGAGAAACCTACAAGAGACCCAGTACTTC
CASSLGRNLQETQYF
>TRBV5-4|TRBJ2-5|TRBD2|.|20
TGTGCCAGCGGATCCTTAGCCCTCGGGTTAGCGGGGGATTTGGGAGAGACCCAGTACTTC
CASGSLALGLAGDLGETQYF